Each of the 20 T cell receptor beta chains below was sequenced from the same sample in a study of blood T cell repertoires in COVID-19. Here immunoSEQ multiplex PCR was the method, and the copy in TCRdb shows in-frame clones only, minus some. The sample has 150,000 to 200,000 clones, around four fifths seen once. Input material: peripheral blood. The receptors stem from a man in his fifties or sixties with COVID-19, enrolled during active disease.

J is TRBJ2-1 and V is TRBV7-8; 9 bases are a match to TRBD1. J gave up 2 bases and V 1 base, and 6 bases lay outside the gene matches. The CDR3 is 17 residues long. Germline V gene lookup returns CDR1 SGHVS and CDR2 FQNEAQ. In DNA, the CDR3 is TGTGCCAGCAGCTTAGTGTTAGGGACAGGGACCTACAATGAGCAGTTCTTC. It encodes CASSLVLGTGTYNEQFF.

The V and J genes are TRBV30 and TRBJ1-6; D is ambiguous. Germline V gene sequence: CDR1 GTSNPN, CDR2 SVGIG (reference sequence). The CDR3 totals 14 residues. V lost 5 bases and J 3 bases, leaving 11 bases between the germline ends. CDR3 region: CAWAPGGYNSPLHF. DNA for the CDR3: TGTGCCTGGGCACCTGGCGGCTATAATTCACCCCTCCACTTT.

The chain combines TRBV19 with TRBJ1-6; 9 bases line up with TRBD1. V was clipped by 10 bases and J by 8 bases; unmatched bases: 9. Per the germline V gene, CDR1 is LNHDA and CDR2 is SQIVND (reference sequence). This CDR3 region has 14 residues. The CDR3 DNA follows: TGTGCCACCGGGGGACAGGGATTCGATTCACCCCTCCACTTT. Amino acid sequence: CATGGQGFDSPLHF. The full variable domain, with the rest looked up from reference TRBV19 and TRBJ1-6, is DGGITQSPKYLFRKEGQNVTLSCEQNLNHDAMYWYRQDPGQGLRLIYYSQIVNDFQKGDIAEGYSVSREKKESFPLTVTSAQKNPTAFYLCATGGQGFDSPLHFGNGTRLTVT.

This rearrangement joins TRBV7-2 to TRBJ2-7, with 8 bases fitting TRBD2. The germline CDR1 and CDR2 sequences are SGHTA and FQGNSA. With V trimmed by 4 bases and J by 0 bases, 2 bases remained unmatched. The CDR3 totals 14 residues. CDR3 residues: CASSSSGGSYEQYF. For the CDR3, the DNA is TGTGCCAGCAGCTCGAGCGGGGGCTCCTACGAGCAGTACTTC.

This rearrangement joins TRBV3-1 (or the pseudogene TRBV3-2) to TRBJ2-1; 9 nucleotides line up with TRBD1. Germline CDR1 and CDR2: LGHDT and YNNKEL (reference sequence). This CDR3 has 15 residues. J lost 3 bases, V lost 5 bases, and 5 bases had no gene match. CDR3 loop: CASSFRDRDYNEQFF. DNA for the CDR3: TGTGCCAGCAGCTTCCGGGACAGGGACTACAATGAGCAGTTCTTC.

The chain uses TRBV6-6 and TRBJ2-7; the match to TRBD1 covers 7 bases. Per the germline V gene, CDR1 is MNHNY and CDR2 is SVGAGI (reference sequence). J lost 7 bases, V lost 5 bases, and 5 bases had no gene match. The CDR3 runs 12 residues. This CDR3 is CASSEGAWEQYF. CDR3 nucleotide sequence: TGTGCCAGCAGTGAGGGGGCGTGGGAGCAGTACTTC.

The gene calls are TRBV7-2 and TRBJ1-5; no clear D gene. CDR1 SGHTA and CDR2 FQGNSA come from the germline V gene. The V and J ends lost 4 bases and 2 bases respectively, with 12 bases between them. The CDR3 totals 15 residues. The CDR3 DNA reads as TGTGCCAGCAGCTCCTTCAACTCTCGCAATCAGCCCCAGCATTTT. Residues: CASSSFNSRNQPQHF.

The chain combines TRBV24-1 with TRBJ1-2; D possibly corresponds to TRBD1 (6 bases). The CDR3 spans 13 residues. Per the germline V gene, CDR1 is KGHDR and CDR2 is SFDVKD. Trimming pared 6 bases from V and 2 bases from J, leaving 9 bases between. The CDR3 nucleotides are TGTGCCACCAGTCCCACAGGGAACTATGGCTACACCTTC. The encoded protein is CATSPTGNYGYTF.

The genes are TRBV7-2 and TRBJ1-1; the D is unclear. The CDR3 is 15 amino acids. Trimming shortened V by 5 bases and J by 7 bases, and 20 bases separated the two germline ends. CDR1 SGHTA and CDR2 FQGNSA come from the germline V gene. The CDR3 nucleotides are TGTGCCAGCAGCGTTCCCGGGAGTCAACACTTTGAAGCTTTCTTT. Translation gives CASSVPGSQHFEAFF.

This clone was seen only a few times. V gene TRBV5-1 combines with J gene TRBJ1-4; TRBD1 matches at 9 bases. Germline-derived CDR1 and CDR2 are SGHRS and YFSETQ. Trimming removed 0 bases from V and 1 base from J; junction bases left unmatched: 10. The CDR3 has 19 residues. Here the CDR3 DNA reads TGCGCCAGCAGCTTGGGGCGGGACAGGGCCTGGGGAACTAATGAAAAACTGTTTTTT. The encoded protein is CASSLGRDRAWGTNEKLFF.

The chain combines TRBV6-6 with TRBJ2-1; 7 bases fit TRBD1. Germline CDR1 is MNHNY and CDR2 is SVGAGI (reference sequence). The CDR3 spans 14 residues. Trimming at V came to 0 bases and at J to 7 bases, leaving 3 bases not matched to a gene. This CDR3 reads CASSYSKGANEQFF. The CDR3 DNA sequence: TGTGCCAGCAGTTACTCCAAGGGGGCAAATGAGCAGTTCTTC.

V gene TRBV15 combines with J gene TRBJ1-2; no clear D gene. This CDR3 is 19 amino acids long. Looked up from germline, CDR1 is LNHNV and CDR2 is YYDKDF (reference sequence). V was pared by 5 bases and J by 2 bases, with 27 bases between. The CDR3 region has the DNA TGTGCCACCAGCTCTCCCCCCCTTTTTAGACCTCCGGAGAACTATGGCTACACCTTC. Its protein is CATSSPPLFRPPENYGYTF.

This clone was counted only a few times. The V call is TRBV4-2, the J call TRBJ2-2, with TRBD2 as a possible D gene (6 bases). With 6 bases removed from V and 1 base from J, the gap between germline ends came to 9 bases. This CDR3 spans 14 amino acids. The germline CDR1 and CDR2 sequences are LGHNA and YNFKEQ. The chain's CDR3 is CASRGRGNTGELFF. DNA of the CDR3: TGTGCCAGCAGAGGGCGGGGGAACACCGGGGAGCTGTTTTTT.

The chain joins TRBV5-1 to TRBJ1-1, with 7 bases matching TRBD1. V lost 2 bases to trimming and J lost 0 bases; unmatched junction nucleotides: 7. The CDR3 contains 16 residues. Germline lookup yields CDR1 SGHRS and CDR2 YFSETQ. The CDR3 loop is CASSLLGTAMNTEAFF. In nucleotides, the CDR3 is TGCGCCAGCAGCTTACTGGGGACAGCTATGAACACTGAAGCTTTCTTT.

This clone was detected once. The rearrangement links TRBV2 to TRBJ2-7; 9 bases are a match to TRBD1. With 7 bases clipped from V and 5 bases from J, the junction kept 6 bases outside the gene matches. CDR3 length: 13 residues. Looked up from germline, CDR1 is SNHLY and CDR2 is FYNNEI. The CDR3 is CASTWDRADEQYF. The CDR3 nucleotides read TGTGCCAGCACGTGGGACAGGGCGGACGAGCAGTACTTC.

The rearrangement links TRBV9 to TRBJ1-1; the D is unclear. V lost 1 base and J lost 0, with 7 bases in between. Looked up from germline, CDR1 is SGDLS and CDR2 is YYNGEE. The CDR3 totals 14 residues. CDR3 sequence: CASSVLAMNTEAFF. CDR3 bases: TGTGCCAGCAGCGTACTAGCGATGAACACTGAAGCTTTCTTT.

The genes are TRBV12-3 or TRBV12-4 and TRBJ2-1; TRBD1 is a possible D gene (5 bases). The CDR3 length is 13 residues. V was shortened by 2 bases and J by 7 bases, with 9 bases between the two germline ends. For the CDR3, the DNA is TGTGCCAGCAGTTTATTCAGGGATAATGAGCAGTTCTTC. Translating it yields CASSLFRDNEQFF.

The rearrangement links TRBV5-5 to TRBJ1-5; tentatively, D is TRBD1 (5 bases). CDR3 size: 14 residues. The V end was cut by 4 bases, the J end by 6 bases, with 14 bases between. CDR1 and CDR2 from the germline V gene are SGHKS and YYEKEE (reference sequence). The chain's CDR3 is CASSGGGTAQPQHF. CDR3 DNA: TGTGCCAGCAGCGGGGGAGGGACTGCTCAGCCCCAGCATTTT.

The chain couples TRBV19 to TRBJ1-3; TRBD1 is a possible D gene (6 bases). Trimming pared 3 bases from V and 4 bases from J, leaving 10 bases between. CDR1 is LNHDA, CDR2 SQIVND, per germline (reference sequence). The CDR3 is made up of 14 amino acids. CDR3 DNA sequence: TGTGCCAGTAGTATGACAGGATCGGGAAACACCATATATTTT. Residues: CASSMTGSGNTIYF.

The gene calls are TRBV30 and TRBJ1-2, with 7 positions matching TRBD1. Per the germline V gene, CDR1 is GTSNPN and CDR2 is SVGIG (reference sequence). J was trimmed by 3 bases and V by 0 bases; bases with no gene match: 7. The CDR3 has 15 amino acids. The CDR3 bases are TGTGCCTGGAGTGTACACGAGGGGGCCTACTATGGCTACACCTTC. Its translation is CAWSVHEGAYYGYTF.